Each of the 20 T cell receptor beta chains below was sequenced from the same sample in a study of blood T cell repertoires in COVID-19. The protocol was immunoSEQ multiplex PCR, while the TCRdb copy is restricted to in-frame clones and leaves out a portion. The profile shows about 270,000 clones, 85% to 95% of them singletons. The sample comprised PBMCs or T cells enriched from blood (not recorded which). These receptor sequences come from a middle-aged man who had been exposed to COVID-19.

The chain carries TRBV2 and TRBJ1-6; 10 positions match TRBD1. Germline V gene data show CDR1 as SNHLY and CDR2 as FYNNEI. The CDR3 contains 13 residues. J gave up 10 bases and V 7 bases, and 4 bases lay outside the gene matches. The CDR3 region has the DNA TGTGCCAGCATGGACAGGGGGACATCACCCCTCCACTTT. Protein: CASMDRGTSPLHF. The full variable domain, in which reference TRBV2 and TRBJ1-6 provide the parts outside the CDR3, is EPEVTQTPSHQVTQMGQEVILRCVPISNHLYFYWYRQILGQKVEFLVSFYNNEISEKSEIFDDQFSVERPDGSNFTLKIRSTKLEDSAMYFCASMDRGTSPLHFGNGTRLTVT.

This clone was seen just once. The gene calls are TRBV5-1 and TRBJ1-5, with a weak D call TRBD1 (5 bases). The CDR3 runs to 14 residues. V was trimmed by 0 bases and J by 7 bases, leaving 11 bases between them. Germline V CDR1 and CDR2: SGHRS, YFSETQ. CDR3 DNA: TGCGCCAGCAGCTTGGCAGGGAGCGGGCAGCCCCAGCATTTT. Protein: CASSLAGSGQPQHF.

V gene TRBV12-3 or TRBV12-4 combines with J gene TRBJ2-3; D is uncertain. V lost 3 bases, J lost 6 bases, and 4 bases lay in between. This CDR3 is 11 amino acids long. CDR3 loop: CASSFGDTQYF. The CDR3, as DNA: TGTGCCAGCAGTTTCGGGGATACGCAGTATTTT.

The chain recombines TRBV2 with TRBJ1-1; 7 bases agree with TRBD1. This CDR3 has 15 amino acids. Trimming cost V 5 bases and J 5 bases; bases outside gene matches: 11. Germline V gene lookup returns CDR1 SNHLY and CDR2 FYNNEI. Written as DNA, the CDR3 is TGTGCCAGCAGTTCCATGAAACAGGGGACGACTGAAGCTTTCTTT. It specifies CASSSMKQGTTEAFF.

The rearrangement links TRBV28 to TRBJ1-5; 7 bases are a match to TRBD1. Trimming removed 0 bases from V and 3 bases from J; junction bases left unmatched: 14. Germline V gene data show CDR1 as MDHEN and CDR2 as SYDVKM. The CDR3 runs 19 residues. The CDR3 loop reads CASSLCEGARCEVNQPQHF. The CDR3 coding sequence is TGTGCCAGCAGTTTATGCGAGGGGGCCCGGTGTGAGGTCAATCAGCCCCAGCATTTT.

V usage is TRBV7-9 and J usage is TRBJ1-5; 7 bases match TRBD1. The CDR3 runs to 18 residues. Trimming took 2 bases from V and 6 from J; bases not matched to a gene: 16. Per the germline V gene, CDR1 is SEHNR and CDR2 is FQNEAQ (reference sequence). The CDR3 DNA reads as TGTGCCAGCAGCTTAAACGCAGGGGGTAATGAGTATAGTCAGCCCCAGCATTTT. Translation gives CASSLNAGGNEYSQPQHF.

The rearrangement joins TRBV27 to TRBJ1-3, with 7 bases aligning to TRBD1. Trimming cost V 6 bases and J 3 bases; bases outside gene matches: 11. The CDR3 consists of 16 residues. Germline lookup yields CDR1 MNHEY and CDR2 SMNVEV (reference sequence). CDR3 nucleotide sequence: TGTGCCAGCAGGCAGACTACAGGGGCAGGTGGAAACACCATATATTTT. It codes for CASRQTTGAGGNTIYF.

Only one count was recorded for this clone. V and J are TRBV25-1 and TRBJ2-7; 7 bases are a match to TRBD2. The germline gives CDR1 MGHDK, CDR2 SYGVNS. This CDR3 is 12 amino acids long. The CDR3 sequence: CATREGNYEQYF. The CDR3 coding sequence is TGTGCAACGAGGGAGGGCAACTACGAGCAGTACTTC.

J is TRBJ2-2 and V is TRBV18; 7 bases line up with TRBD1. Germline V lookup: CDR1 KGHSH, CDR2 LQKENI. The CDR3 extends over 16 amino acids. The V and J ends lost 3 bases and 2 bases, in that order; junction bases with no gene match: 6. As DNA, the CDR3 is TGTGCCAGCTCACCCTCCGGGACAGCCAACACCGGGGAGCTGTTTTTT. Translation: CASSPSGTANTGELFF.

The genes are TRBV21-1 and TRBJ1-5. TRBV21-1 corresponds to a pseudogene. The length of the CDR3 is 16 residues. CDR3 loop: CASSARKRSKLQPQHF. CDR3 coding DNA: TGTGCCAGCAGCGCCCGGAAGCGCTCGAAGCTGCAGCCCCAGCATTTT.

This clone was observed once. This chain links TRBV11-2 with TRBJ2-5; a possible D gene is TRBD2 (6 bases). With 0 bases removed from V and 2 bases from J, the gap between germline ends came to 7 bases. The CDR3 loop spans 14 amino acids. Germline CDR1 reads SGHAT; CDR2 reads FQNNGV. Here the CDR3 reads CASSLDAGQETQYF. Written as DNA, the CDR3 is TGTGCCAGCAGCTTAGATGCGGGGCAAGAGACCCAGTACTTC.

The gene calls are TRBV23-1 and TRBJ2-1, with D tentatively TRBD1 (5 bases). TRBV23-1 falls under the ORF class, with uncertain function. This CDR3 spans 16 amino acids. Trimming pared 8 bases from V and 5 bases from J, leaving 22 bases between. The CDR3 DNA reads as TGCGCCAGCTCCCAGGGAAGGGTATCGGCTCACAATGAGCAGTTCTTC. Amino acids: CASSQGRVSAHNEQFF.

This chain connects TRBV11-2 to TRBJ2-4; 8 bases agree with TRBD1. After removal of 6 bases from V and 7 bases from J, the junction contained 8 bases not matched to a gene. The CDR3 loop spans 14 amino acids. Germline CDR1 and CDR2: SGHAT and FQNNGV. The CDR3 DNA is TGTGCCAGCAGACCAACAGGGGGTAGTAACATTCAGTACTTC. Residues: CASRPTGGSNIQYF.

The chain has TRBV3-1 (or the pseudogene TRBV3-2) and TRBJ1-5; D is unresolved. There are 15 residues in the CDR3. The V end lost 4 bases, the J end lost 0 bases, and 10 bases lay between the germline ends. Germline V gene data show CDR1 as LGHDT and CDR2 as YNNKEL (reference sequence). The CDR3 nucleotides read TGTGCCAGCAGCCTCAGCGACGGTAGCAATCAGCCCCAGCATTTT. It specifies CASSLSDGSNQPQHF.

The J gene is TRBJ2-7, the V gene TRBV27, with 8 bases that match TRBD1. CDR1 is MNHEY, CDR2 SMNVEV, per germline (reference sequence). The CDR3 consists of 14 residues. With V trimmed by 2 bases and J by 3 bases, 3 bases remained unmatched. CDR3 amino acids: CASSLAGQVYEQYF. The CDR3 DNA reads as TGTGCCAGCAGTTTAGCGGGACAGGTCTACGAGCAGTACTTC.

This chain links TRBV7-3 with TRBJ2-7, with 7 nucleotides matching TRBD2. Germline CDR1 SGHTA, CDR2 FQGTGA. The CDR3 sequence is 14 residues long. Germline trimming cut 0 bases from V and 2 bases from J; bases unmatched to any gene: 1. The CDR3 DNA sequence: TGTGCCAGCAGCTTAACGGCGGGGGCCTACGAGCAGTACTTC. It specifies CASSLTAGAYEQYF.

This sequence joins TRBV11-2 and TRBJ2-3; 7 bases fit TRBD1. Per germline, CDR1 SGHAT and CDR2 FQNNGV. This CDR3 comprises 18 residues. Losses at the gene ends were 5 bases for V and 2 bases for J; bases not matched to a gene: 16. Here the CDR3 DNA reads TGTGCCAGCAGCCTACCACGGACAGGAGTTGGGGACACAGATACGCAGTATTTT. Translated: CASSLPRTGVGDTDTQYF.

The J gene is TRBJ1-1, the V gene TRBV19; D unresolved. Germline V gene data show CDR1 as LNHDA and CDR2 as SQIVND (reference sequence). The V end was cut by 3 bases, the J end by 1 base, with 9 bases between. The CDR3 runs 14 residues. For the CDR3, the DNA is TGTGCCAGTAGTATGGTTGGAGGGAACACTGAAGCTTTCTTT. It encodes CASSMVGGNTEAFF.

This rearrangement joins TRBV4-1 to TRBJ1-1; 12 nucleotides agree with TRBD1. The CDR3 is made up of 18 amino acids. V lost 4 bases, J lost 2 bases, and 11 bases stayed unmatched. Germline V gene lookup returns CDR1 MGHRA and CDR2 YSYEKL. The CDR3 DNA follows: TGCGCCAGCAGCCCAATTCCGGGACAGGGGGCTGATAACACTGAAGCTTTCTTT. Its translation: CASSPIPGQGADNTEAFF.

In this sample, this clone turned up once. The chain combines TRBV10-1 with TRBJ1-1; D unclear. The germline V gene has CDR1 WNHNN and CDR2 SYGVQD (reference sequence). The CDR3 totals 18 residues. With 10 bases removed from V and 1 base from J, the gap between germline ends came to 28 bases. In DNA, the CDR3 is TGCGCCATCCCTATTTCCGCCGGTGCCTTCTCAGGGAACACTGAAGCTTTCTTT. It yields the protein CAIPISAGAFSGNTEAFF.